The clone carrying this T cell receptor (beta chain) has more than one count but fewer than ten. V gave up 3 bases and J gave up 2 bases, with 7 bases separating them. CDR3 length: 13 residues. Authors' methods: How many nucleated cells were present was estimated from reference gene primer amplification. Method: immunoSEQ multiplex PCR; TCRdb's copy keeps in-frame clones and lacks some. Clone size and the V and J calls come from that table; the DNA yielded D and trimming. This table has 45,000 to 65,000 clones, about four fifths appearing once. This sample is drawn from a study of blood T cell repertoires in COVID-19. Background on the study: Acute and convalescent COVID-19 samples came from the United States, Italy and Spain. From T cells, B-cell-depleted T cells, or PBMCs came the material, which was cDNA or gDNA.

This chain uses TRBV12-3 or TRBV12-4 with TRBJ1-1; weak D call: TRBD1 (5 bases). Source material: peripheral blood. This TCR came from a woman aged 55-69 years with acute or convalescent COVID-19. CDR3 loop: CASSLQGNTEAFF. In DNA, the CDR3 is TGTGCCAGCAGTTTGCAGGGTAACACTGAAGCTTTCTTT.